Listed below are T cell receptor beta chains from one sample, sequenced in a study of CD8 T cells in Susac syndrome. TCRdb processed the immunoSEQ multiplex PCR reads anew with MiXCR; each CDR3 protein has one entry. The sample consists of roughly 150,000 distinct CDR3 sequences, about 95% of them appearing once. Sequencing was done on a sample of CD8+ T cells from PBMCs. Every receptor here comes from a human donor with Susac syndrome. Each CDR3 is given with its conserved first and last residue. D genes are given only for firm matches. The size field is filled for only some rows; it gives once, few, many or a size class.

D	V	J	size	DNA	CDR3
-	TRBV7-6	TRBJ1-2	once	TGTGCCAGCAGCTTATTCGGGTCAGAGAGCTATGGCTACACCTTC	CASSLFGSESYGYTF
-	TRBV5-1	TRBJ2-7	-	TGCGCCAGCTTAGGCGGACCTTCCTACGAGCAGTACTTC	CASLGGPSYEQYF
-	TRBV7-8	TRBJ2-3	-	TGTGCCAGCATTAGGGGTGGGGAGGCTGATACGCAGTATTTT	CASIRGGEADTQYF
-	TRBV24-1	TRBJ2-2	-	TGTGCCACCAGTGTGTCTGGGGAGCTGTTTTTT	CATSVSGELFF
-	TRBV27	TRBJ2-7	-	TGTGCCAGCAGACCTACCAACTCCTACGAGCAGTACTTC	CASRPTNSYEQYF
-	TRBV15	TRBJ2-7	-	TGTGCCACCAGCGGTGGGACGGTTGGCTACGAGCAGTACTTC	CATSGGTVGYEQYF
TRBD1	TRBV6-6	TRBJ1-2	-	TGTGCCAGCAGCGGACAGGGGGCGCTTGAGGATGGCTACACCTTC	CASSGQGALEDGYTF
TRBD1	TRBV19	TRBJ2-3	-	TGTGCCAGTAGTACCGGCCCAGGGGGAGATACGCAGTATTTT	CASSTGPGGDTQYF
-	TRBV9	TRBJ2-1	-	TGTGCCAGCAGCCCCCGTTTGTCGGGTACCTCCTACAATGAGCAGTTCTTC	CASSPRLSGTSYNEQFF
-	TRBV28	TRBJ2-2	-	TGTGCCAGCAGTTTATGGGGAGCGGGGAACACCGGGGAGCTGTTTTTT	CASSLWGAGNTGELFF
TRBD1	TRBV29-1	TRBJ1-1	-	TGCAGCGTAATCCGGGACAGCGAGGGTCCTGAAGCTTTCTTT	CSVIRDSEGPEAFF
-	TRBV6-4	TRBJ2-4	-	TGTGCCAGCAGTGAGACCCCAGCCGAGGGGGTCAAAAACATTCAGTACTTC	CASSETPAEGVKNIQYF
-	TRBV20-1	TRBJ1-2	once	TGCAGTGCTAGATCCTCCGTCGCTGGGTATGGCTACACCTTC	CSARSSVAGYGYTF
-	TRBV4-2	TRBJ1-5	-	TGTGCCAGCAGCCAAGAAGGCATTCATAGCAATCAGCCCCAGCATTTT	CASSQEGIHSNQPQHF
-	TRBV28	TRBJ2-7	-	TGTGCCAGCACTGCATTGGCAGGCCTCGAAGAGCAGTACTTC	CASTALAGLEEQYF
TRBD1	TRBV30	TRBJ2-7	-	TGTGCTTGGGGACAGGGCCCCTACGAGCAGTACTTC	CAWGQGPYEQYF
-	TRBV29-1	TRBJ1-1	-	TGCAGCGTTGCAGCCCCTGAAGCTTTCTTT	CSVAAPEAFF
TRBD2	TRBV6-6	TRBJ2-1	-	TGTGCCAGCAGTTCGGGCGGGAGGGCCGATCCTGAGCAGTTCTTC	CASSSGGRADPEQFF
TRBD2	TRBV13	TRBJ2-1	-	TGTGCCAGCAGCTCTGGGACTAGCGACACCTACAATGAGCAGTTCTTC	CASSSGTSDTYNEQFF
-	TRBV18	TRBJ1-4	-	TGTGCCAGCTCACCAATACAGTCTAATGAAAAACTGTTTTTT	CASSPIQSNEKLFF
TRBD2	TRBV12-3/TRBV12-4	TRBJ2-1	-	TGTGCCAGCAGTATTCAGACTAGCGGGAGTAGTAATGAGCAGTTCTTC	CASSIQTSGSSNEQFF
-	TRBV12-3/TRBV12-4	TRBJ1-5	-	TGTGCCAGCAGTTACAATCAGCCCCAGCATTTT	CASSYNQPQHF
-	TRBV12-3/TRBV12-4	TRBJ2-3	-	TGTGCCAGCAGCCCCGGACAGAACACAGATACGCAGTATTTT	CASSPGQNTDTQYF
-	TRBV27	TRBJ2-2	-	TGTGCCAGTCTATCAGGGGGGGACGGGGAGCTGTTTTTT	CASLSGGDGELFF
-	TRBV5-1	TRBJ2-1	once	TGCGCCAGCAGCTTACAGGGAAACTCCTACAATGAGCAGTTCTTC	CASSLQGNSYNEQFF
TRBD1	TRBV4-1	TRBJ1-1	-	TGCGCCAGCAGCCGGTCCGGGACAGCGAACACTGAAGCTTTCTTT	CASSRSGTANTEAFF
-	TRBV30	TRBJ1-5	-	TGTGCCTGGACCCGGGAGGGTCAGCCCCAGCATTTT	CAWTREGQPQHF
-	TRBV7-6	TRBJ2-5	-	TGTGCCAGCAGCCCCCGTCAGGAGACCCAGTACTTC	CASSPRQETQYF
-	TRBV20-1	TRBJ1-2	-	TGCAGTGCTAGAGCCAGGACCTCCTATGGCTACACCTTC	CSARARTSYGYTF
TRBD2	TRBV3-1	TRBJ2-7	-	TGTGCCAGCAGCCTAACTAGCGGGACCTCCTACGAGCAGTACTTC	CASSLTSGTSYEQYF
TRBD2	TRBV28	TRBJ2-7	-	TGTGCCAGCAGTTTTGTTACTAGCGCAACATCCTACGAGCAGTACTTC	CASSFVTSATSYEQYF